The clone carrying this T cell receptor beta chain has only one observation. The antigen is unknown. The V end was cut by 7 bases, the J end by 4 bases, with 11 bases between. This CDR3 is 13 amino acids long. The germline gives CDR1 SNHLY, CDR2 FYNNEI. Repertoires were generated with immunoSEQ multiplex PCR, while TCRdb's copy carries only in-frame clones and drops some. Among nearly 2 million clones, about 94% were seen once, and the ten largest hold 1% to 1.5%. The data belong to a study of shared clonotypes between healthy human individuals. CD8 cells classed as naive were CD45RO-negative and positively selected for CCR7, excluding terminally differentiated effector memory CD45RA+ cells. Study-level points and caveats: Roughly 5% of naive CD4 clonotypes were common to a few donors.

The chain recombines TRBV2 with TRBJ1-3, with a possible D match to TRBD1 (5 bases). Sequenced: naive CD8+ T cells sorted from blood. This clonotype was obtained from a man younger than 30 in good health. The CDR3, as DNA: TGTGCCAGCAAAGGGGACTCAGGAAACACCATATATTTT. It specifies CASKGDSGNTIYF.